This T cell receptor beta chain was captured in a study of OX40 agonist ivuxolimab in advanced cancers. Study conclusions and caveats: The study did not work out the antigen specificity of the expanded peripheral T cells. CD4+ and CD8+ blood T cells expanded clonally by week 6 at 0.1 to 3.0 mg/kg. More expanded clones were seen, on average, in CD8+ T cells than in CD4+.

Profiled with immunoSEQ multiplex PCR; TCRdb holds only in-frame clones, not every one. The sample consists of roughly 100,000 clones, about 90% of them appearing once. As to this clone: Its antigen remains unknown.

V shed 6 bases and J shed 0 bases, with 10 bases lying between them. The CDR3 consists of 14 residues. CDR1 and CDR2 from the germline V gene are MDHEN and SYDVKM. The sampling schedule covered blood at baseline, cycle 4 day 1, and cycle 7 day 1. Sequenced here: CD4+ or CD8+ T cells sorted from blood, sampled in a trial of the OX40 agonist ivuxolimab. The chain employs TRBV28 and TRBJ2-3; the D gene could be TRBD1 or TRBD2 (5 bases each). The sequence derives from an adult with an advanced solid tumor such as melanoma, head and neck, liver or kidney cancer. The CDR3 protein is CASSRDPSTDTQYF. Written as DNA, the CDR3 is TGTGCCAGCAGCCGGGACCCCAGCACAGATACGCAGTATTTT.